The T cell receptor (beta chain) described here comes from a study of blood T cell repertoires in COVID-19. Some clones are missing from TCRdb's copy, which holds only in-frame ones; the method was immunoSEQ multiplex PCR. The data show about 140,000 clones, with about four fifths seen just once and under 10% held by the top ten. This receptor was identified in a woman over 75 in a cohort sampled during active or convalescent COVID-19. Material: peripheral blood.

The CDR3 spells CASSPLRGANTEAFF. The CDR3, as DNA: TGTGCCAGCAGTCCCCTTCGGGGAGCAAACACTGAAGCTTTCTTT. V gene TRBV6-5 combines with J gene TRBJ1-1, with D uncertain. CDR1 and CDR2 (germline): MNHEY, SVGAGI. The CDR3 loop spans 15 amino acids. The ends were cut back, 5 bases at V and 2 bases at J, with 15 bases in the middle.